The 20 T cell receptor beta chains in this list originate from one sample, sequenced in a study of Ad26.COV2.S vaccination and SARS-CoV-2 variants. Described treatment: 19 received Ad26.COV2.S at low or high dose, single or two shots; 5 received placebo; per-sample allocation not given. Sampling was done on day 63 after the first vaccine or placebo injection. Only in-frame clones appear in the TCRdb table, and some are missing; sequencing was by immunoSEQ multiplex PCR. Of 300,000 to 400,000 clones listed, 85% are singletons. The starting material was peripheral blood, obtained in a trial of Ad26.COV2.S vaccine versus placebo. These receptors originate from a person aged 18-65 years who received the Ad26.COV2.S COVID-19 vaccine or a placebo.

This chain connects TRBV25-1 to TRBJ1-1; D gene uncertain. This CDR3 has 13 amino acids. Trimming shortened V by 3 bases and J by 0 bases, and 5 bases separated the two germline ends. Germline V gives CDR1 MGHDK, CDR2 SYGVNS. The CDR3 sequence is CASSEKMNTEAFF. The DNA of the CDR3 is TGTGCCAGCAGTGAGAAAATGAACACTGAAGCTTTCTTT.

V is TRBV18 and J is TRBJ1-2; maybe TRBD1 (6 bases). The V gene lost 2 bases and the J gene lost 1 base, with 20 bases spanning the gap. This CDR3 has 18 residues. Germline CDR1 KGHSH, CDR2 LQKENI. The CDR3 DNA follows: TGTGCCAGCTCACCAACGAACGTGTTGGACAGCCTTAACTATGGCTACACCTTC. Protein sequence: CASSPTNVLDSLNYGYTF.

This clone turned up a few times. The CDR3 DNA sequence: TGTGCCAGCGCGGGACTAGAAGAGACCCAGTACTTC. Translating it yields CASAGLEETQYF. The chain has TRBV18 and TRBJ2-5; 8 bases match TRBD2. Germline loops: CDR1 KGHSH, CDR2 LQKENI. The CDR3 length is 12 residues. V trimming: 8 bases; J trimming: 3 bases; junction bases outside the gene matches: 2.

The V call is TRBV4-3, the J call TRBJ2-7; 15 nucleotides match TRBD2. The CDR3 spans 18 residues. After removal of 4 bases from V and 0 bases from J, the junction contained 7 bases not matched to a gene. Germline V CDR1 and CDR2: LGHNA, YSLEER. The CDR3 sequence is CASSPQGLAGGTSYEQYF. The CDR3, as DNA: TGCGCCAGCAGCCCCCAGGGACTAGCGGGAGGAACCTCCTACGAGCAGTACTTC.

The chain has TRBV5-1 and TRBJ2-3, with D tentatively TRBD2 (5 bases). Trimming pared 7 bases from V and 0 bases from J, leaving 12 bases between. Germline lookup yields CDR1 SGHRS and CDR2 YFSETQ. CDR3 length: 14 amino acids. Here the CDR3 reads CASYEGSSTDTQYF. The CDR3 DNA reads as TGCGCCAGCTACGAGGGTAGCAGCACAGATACGCAGTATTTT.

The genes are TRBV5-1 and TRBJ2-5, with D perhaps being TRBD1 or TRBD2 (6 bases each). CDR3 length: 16 amino acids. Germline CDR1 SGHRS, CDR2 YFSETQ. Trimming stripped 4 bases from V and 2 bases from J, with 18 bases between. The DNA for the CDR3 is TGCGCCAGCAGCGGCCGGGAGACAGGCGGGCAAGAGACCCAGTACTTC. It encodes CASSGRETGGQETQYF.

This chain connects TRBV6-2 or TRBV6-3 to TRBJ1-2; TRBD1 is a possible D gene (5 bases). V gave up 0 bases and J gave up 5 bases, with 10 bases separating them. This CDR3 region has 14 residues. Germline lookup yields CDR1 MNHEY and CDR2 SVGEGT. CDR3 region: CASSYSVEGYGYTF. DNA for the CDR3: TGTGCCAGCAGTTACTCGGTGGAGGGGTATGGCTACACCTTC.

In this sample, this clone turned up a few times. This sequence joins TRBV6-1 and TRBJ1-2; no clear D. The CDR3 covers 15 residues. Per germline, CDR1 MNHNS and CDR2 SASEGT. V shed 3 bases and J shed 3 bases, with 14 bases lying between them. The CDR3 here is CASSDVMVNYYGYTF. The DNA of the CDR3 is TGTGCCAGCAGTGACGTGATGGTAAACTACTATGGCTACACCTTC.

The CDR3 sequence is CASSQGGSGTGELFF. Written as DNA, the CDR3 is TGTGCCAGCAGCCAAGGGGGGAGTGGGACCGGGGAGCTGTTTTTT. V usage is TRBV3-1 (or the pseudogene TRBV3-2) and J usage is TRBJ2-2; the D gene could be TRBD1 or TRBD2 (5 bases each). Trimming left V 1 base short and J 5 bases short, with 11 bases between. Germline-derived CDR1 and CDR2 are LGHDT and YNNKEL (reference sequence). CDR3 length: 15 residues.

This sequence joins TRBV27 and TRBJ2-3; perhaps TRBD2 as D (5 bases). This CDR3 has 15 amino acids. Trimming pared 4 bases from V and 1 base from J, leaving 12 bases between. The germline V gene has CDR1 MNHEY and CDR2 SMNVEV (reference sequence). The CDR3: CASSYPGMGTDTQYF. The CDR3 region has the DNA TGTGCCAGCAGTTATCCGGGGATGGGCACAGATACGCAGTATTTT.

The chain is built from TRBV7-9 and TRBJ1-4; D gene unclear. With 10 bases removed from V and 8 bases from J, the gap between germline ends came to 17 bases. CDR3 length: 13 amino acids. Germline loops: CDR1 SEHNR, CDR2 FQNEAQ (reference sequence). In DNA, the CDR3 is TGTGCCACCGATAGGAGAGGGAGCGAAAAACTGTTTTTT. Protein: CATDRRGSEKLFF. Variable domain in full (rest from reference TRBV7-9 and TRBJ1-4): DTGVSQNPRHKITKRGQNVTFRCDPISEHNRLYWYRQTLGQGPEFLTYFQNEAQLEKSRLLSDRFSAERPKGSFSTLEIQRTEQGDSAMYLCATDRRGSEKLFFGSGTQLSVL.

V usage is TRBV28 and J usage is TRBJ2-7; 11 bases are a match to TRBD2. Germline V gene lookup returns CDR1 MDHEN and CDR2 SYDVKM. V dropped 3 bases and J dropped 3; count of bases not matched to a gene: 7. This CDR3 region has 16 residues. Written as DNA, the CDR3 is TGTGCCAGCAGTTTTGAACTAGCGGGAGATTTCTACGAGCAGTACTTC. Amino acid sequence: CASSFELAGDFYEQYF.

The rearrangement links TRBV7-2 to TRBJ1-1; TRBD1 matches 7 bases. V dropped 2 bases and J dropped 4; count of bases not matched to a gene: 7. The CDR3 extends over 15 amino acids. Germline loops: CDR1 SGHTA, CDR2 FQGNSA. This chain's CDR3 is CASSLSGQASTEAFF. The CDR3 DNA reads as TGTGCCAGCAGCTTATCCGGACAGGCAAGCACTGAAGCTTTCTTT.

This chain links TRBV19 with TRBJ2-1; TRBD2 matches at 14 bases. Germline loops: CDR1 LNHDA, CDR2 SQIVND (reference sequence). J was trimmed by 2 bases and V by 4 bases; bases with no gene match: 7. The CDR3 spans 18 residues. CDR3 residues: CASSRGTSGSVAYNEQFF. DNA of the CDR3: TGTGCCAGTAGTAGAGGGACTAGCGGGAGCGTGGCCTACAATGAGCAGTTCTTC.

The chain uses TRBV18 and TRBJ1-1; D unclear. CDR3 length equals 12 residues. Germline CDR1 KGHSH, CDR2 LQKENI. Trimming shortened V by 6 bases and J by 4 bases, and 9 bases separated the two germline ends. The CDR3 sequence: CASSSKATEAFF. CDR3 sequence (DNA): TGTGCCAGCTCTTCTAAGGCCACTGAAGCTTTCTTT.

The rearrangement joins TRBV5-1 to TRBJ2-2; TRBD1 matches at 8 bases. Germline CDR1 reads SGHRS; CDR2 reads YFSETQ. J was trimmed by 6 bases and V by 0 bases; bases with no gene match: 7. The CDR3 contains 16 residues. The CDR3 region has the DNA TGCGCCAGCAGCTTGGGAGACAGGGGACGGGCCGGGGAGCTGTTTTTT. This sequence encodes CASSLGDRGRAGELFF. Full variable domain (outside the CDR3, taken from reference TRBV5-1 and TRBJ2-2): KAGVTQTPRYLIKTRGQQVTLSCSPISGHRSVSWYQQTPGQGLQFLFEYFSETQRNKGNFPGRFSGRQFSNSRSEMNVSTLELGDSALYLCASSLGDRGRAGELFFGEGSRLTVL.

The V call is TRBV7-2, the J call TRBJ1-3; no reliable D call. CDR1 is SGHTA, CDR2 FQGNSA, per germline. CDR3 length equals 14 residues. Trimming took off 0 bases at V and 4 bases at J, with 7 bases between the two ends. The CDR3, as DNA: TGTGCCAGCAGCTTAGCGGGAGGGGGAAACACCATATATTTT. It is translated as CASSLAGGGNTIYF.

The gene calls are TRBV11-3 and TRBJ2-5; D is ambiguous. Germline CDR1 and CDR2: SGHNT and YENEEA. This CDR3 contains 13 residues. With 2 bases removed from V and 1 base from J, the gap between germline ends came to 5 bases. As DNA, the CDR3 is TGTGCCAGCAGCTTATCCAGCCAAGAGACCCAGTACTTC. It yields the protein CASSLSSQETQYF.

The CDR3 reads CATSRGQQNTEAFF. CDR3 sequence (DNA): TGTGCCACCAGCAGAGGACAGCAGAACACTGAAGCTTTCTTT. This sequence joins TRBV15 and TRBJ1-1; D is perhaps TRBD1 (5 bases). The germline CDR1 and CDR2 sequences are LNHNV and YYDKDF (reference sequence). The length of the CDR3 is 14 residues. V shed 1 base and J shed 1 base, with 7 bases lying between them.

The CDR3 DNA reads TGTGCCAGCAGTTTGAGGGGCCGCTACGAGCAGTACTTC. Protein sequence: CASSLRGRYEQYF. V and J are TRBV27 and TRBJ2-7, with D perhaps being TRBD1 or TRBD2 (5 bases each). The V end lost 3 bases, the J end lost 3 bases, and 9 bases lay between the germline ends. The CDR3 extends over 13 amino acids. Germline lookup yields CDR1 MNHEY and CDR2 SMNVEV (reference sequence).